A few counts support the clone carrying this T cell receptor (beta chain). Its antigen is unidentified. CDR3 and TCR beta VDJ profiling relied on a genomic DNA template. Using its own MiXCR run on the reads, TCRdb lists one record per CDR3 protein. This table holds 80,000 or so distinct CDR3 sequences, around 42% found once. The V segment lost 5 bases and the J segment 4 bases; nucleotides outside the gene matches: 7. The CDR3 is made up of 14 amino acids. Germline loops: CDR1 SNHLY, CDR2 FYNNEI. This entry comes from a study of CD8+CD57+ T cells in acquired aplastic anemia. For the study at large: An average of about 3.4 ug of DNA was obtained from sorted CD4+ and CD8+ cells. Read counts for CD4+ cells (from healthy donors) averaged about 10.8 million. General study results and limits: Patients and controls were not found to differ significantly in CD8+ Simpson's diversity. Patients shared some 30 CD8+ CDR3 sequences with controls.

The source is a human donor in good health, serving as a control. The sequencing sample was made of sorted CD4+, CD8+, or CD8+CD57+ T cells (not recorded which) from PBMCs. The gene calls are TRBV2 and TRBJ2-5; 7 bases align to TRBD1. DNA for the CDR3: TGTGCCAGCAGTACCTTAAGGGGGCGAGAGACCCAGTACTTC. It translates to CASSTLRGRETQYF.